This TCR beta chain came from a study of identical twins. V was pared by 0 bases and J by 3 bases, with 11 bases between. The CDR3 consists of 16 residues. Germline V gives CDR1 LGHDT, CDR2 YNNKEL (reference sequence). TCRdb re-called the 5' RACE reads with MiXCR, one entry per CDR3 protein. Found here are roughly 220,000 distinct CDR3 sequences, approximately 7.1% of them singletons; the top ten hold just over 14%. This clonotype was observed a handful of times. This sample also appeared in a second study, on T cells expressing NK-cell markers. That paper adds: Within the sequenced cohort of eight donors, seven exhibited HCMV seropositivity and one was seronegative. Within several experiments, an anti-gamma-delta TCR antibody kept the sorting limited to alpha-beta TCR T cells. Of the CD8+ T cells in about 6 donors, roughly 1.0-7.5% belonged to dominant NKG2C+ clonotypes.

The receptor comes from a woman aged 18 to 35 in good health. The sequenced sample consisted of CD8+ T cells sorted from blood. The V call is TRBV3-1, the J call TRBJ2-2; a possible D gene is TRBD2 (5 bases). CDR3 sequence: CASSQDRSADTGELFF. The CDR3 nucleotides are TGTGCCAGCAGCCAAGATCGGTCAGCGGACACCGGGGAGCTGTTTTTT. Based on the CDR3 plus reference TRBV3-1 and TRBJ2-2, the full variable domain is DTAVSQTPKYLVTQMGNDKSIKCEQNLGHDTMYWYKQDSKKFLKIMFSYNNKELIINETVPNRFSPKSPDKAHLNLHINSLELGDSAVYFCASSQDRSADTGELFFGEGSRLTVL.